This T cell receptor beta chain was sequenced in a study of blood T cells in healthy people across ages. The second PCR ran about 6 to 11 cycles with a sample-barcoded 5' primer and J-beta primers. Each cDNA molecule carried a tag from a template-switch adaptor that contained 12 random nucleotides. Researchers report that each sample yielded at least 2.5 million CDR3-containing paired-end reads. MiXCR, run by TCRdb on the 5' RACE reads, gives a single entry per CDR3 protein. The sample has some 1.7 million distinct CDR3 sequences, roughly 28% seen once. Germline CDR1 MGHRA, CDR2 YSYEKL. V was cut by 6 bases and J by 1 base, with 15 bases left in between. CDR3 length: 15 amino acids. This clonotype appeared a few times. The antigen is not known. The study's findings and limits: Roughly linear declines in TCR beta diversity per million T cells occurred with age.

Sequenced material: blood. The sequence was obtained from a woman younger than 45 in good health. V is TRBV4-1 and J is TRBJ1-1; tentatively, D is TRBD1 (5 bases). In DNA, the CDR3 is TGCGCCAGCAGGGGGACGGGGGGACGGAACACTGAAGCTTTCTTT. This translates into CASRGTGGRNTEAFF.